Sequencing of this T cell receptor (beta chain) was carried out in a study of T cell repertoires in cytomegalovirus infection. On the study more broadly: CMV infection and matching HLA type were both indicated by public TCR beta signatures.

V lost 0 bases and J lost 8; bases outside the gene matches: 3. The CDR3 runs to 13 residues. TCRdb itself ran the reads through MiXCR, one entry per CDR3 protein. The repertoire includes approximately 97,000 distinct CDR3 sequences, 16% of them detected once, and approximately 7.9% sits in the top ten. The TCR sequence derives from a human donor in good health (CMV status not recorded). Some clones in this sample may be carry-over from other donors' samples. The V call is TRBV12-3 or TRBV12-4, the J call TRBJ1-2, with 7 bases fitting TRBD1. Sequencing was done on a sample of PBMCs. This CDR3 reads CASSLAQGSGYTF. CDR3 nucleotides: TGTGCCAGCAGTTTAGCACAGGGGAGCGGCTACACCTTC.